This T cell receptor (beta chain) was observed in a study of post-analysis software for immune sequencing data. The wider study: As for disease course, relapsing-remitting, secondary progressive and progressive-relapsing multiple sclerosis were all included.

Points from the study as a whole: Batch-matched samples strongly co-clustered by F measure. When patients were compared with controls, roughly five TRBV segments were more frequent, TRBV5-6, TRBV5-1 and TRBV20-1 among them.

The TCR beta cDNA libraries contained unique molecular identifiers. A single record per CDR3 protein comes from TCRdb applying MiXCR to the PCR reads. The sample holds approximately 660,000 distinct CDR3 sequences, 55% to 70% seen once. CDR1 is SEHNR, CDR2 FQNEAQ, per germline (reference sequence). This CDR3 comprises 13 residues. V gave up 10 bases and J gave up 3 bases, with 15 bases separating them. Regarding this clonotype: Its antigen is unidentified.

Sequenced: blood. This clonotype was obtained from a girl between 2 and 10 years old with multiple sclerosis. J is TRBJ1-1 and V is TRBV7-9; no clear D gene. The CDR3 is CATRTGFHTEAFF. CDR3 DNA sequence: TGTGCCACCCGGACGGGTTTCCACACTGAAGCTTTCTTT.